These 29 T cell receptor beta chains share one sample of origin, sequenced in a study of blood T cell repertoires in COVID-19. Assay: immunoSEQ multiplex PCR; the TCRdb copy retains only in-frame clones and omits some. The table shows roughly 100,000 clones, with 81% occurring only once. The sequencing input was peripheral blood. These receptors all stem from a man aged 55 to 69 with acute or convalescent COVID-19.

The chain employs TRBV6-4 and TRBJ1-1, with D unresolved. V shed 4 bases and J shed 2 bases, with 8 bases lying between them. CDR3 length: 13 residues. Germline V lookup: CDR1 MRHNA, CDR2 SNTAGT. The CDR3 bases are TGTGCCAGCAGTGTATCTAGAAACACTGAAGCTTTCTTT. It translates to CASSVSRNTEAFF.

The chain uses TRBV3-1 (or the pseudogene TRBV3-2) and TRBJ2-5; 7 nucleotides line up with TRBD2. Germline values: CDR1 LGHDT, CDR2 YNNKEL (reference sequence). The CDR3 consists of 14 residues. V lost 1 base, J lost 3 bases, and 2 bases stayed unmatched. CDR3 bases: TGTGCCAGCAGCCAAGGGGCGGGAGAAGAGACCCAGTACTTC. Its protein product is CASSQGAGEETQYF.

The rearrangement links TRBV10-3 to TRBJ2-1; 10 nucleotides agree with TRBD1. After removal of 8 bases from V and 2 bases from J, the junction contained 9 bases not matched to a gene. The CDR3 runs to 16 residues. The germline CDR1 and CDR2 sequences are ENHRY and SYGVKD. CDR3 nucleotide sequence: TGTGCCATCTCAAAAACGGGACAGGGGACCTACAATGAGCAGTTCTTC. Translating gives CAISKTGQGTYNEQFF.

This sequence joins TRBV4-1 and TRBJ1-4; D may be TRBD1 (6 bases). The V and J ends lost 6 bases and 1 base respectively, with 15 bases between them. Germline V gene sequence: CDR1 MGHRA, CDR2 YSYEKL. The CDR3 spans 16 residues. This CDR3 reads CASRLTGRGTNEKLFF. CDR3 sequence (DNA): TGCGCCAGCAGACTAACAGGGAGAGGAACTAATGAAAAACTGTTTTTT.

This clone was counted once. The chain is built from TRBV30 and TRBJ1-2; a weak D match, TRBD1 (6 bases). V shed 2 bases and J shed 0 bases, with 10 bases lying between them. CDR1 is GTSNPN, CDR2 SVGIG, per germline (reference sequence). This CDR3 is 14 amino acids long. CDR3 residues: CAWSRTDANYGYTF. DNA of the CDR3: TGTGCCTGGAGTAGGACAGACGCTAACTATGGCTACACCTTC.

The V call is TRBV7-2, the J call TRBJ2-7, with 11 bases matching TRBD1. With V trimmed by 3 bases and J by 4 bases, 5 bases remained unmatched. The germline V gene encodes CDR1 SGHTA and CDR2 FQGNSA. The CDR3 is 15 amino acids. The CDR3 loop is CASSFLGTGGYEQYV. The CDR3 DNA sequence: TGTGCCAGCAGCTTTCTCGGGACAGGGGGGTACGAGCAGTACGTC.

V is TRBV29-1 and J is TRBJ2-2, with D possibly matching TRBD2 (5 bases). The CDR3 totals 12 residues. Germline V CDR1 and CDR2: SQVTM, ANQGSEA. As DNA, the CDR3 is TGCGGTCAAGCGGCGAACACCGGGGAGCTGTTTTTT. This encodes CGQAANTGELFF.

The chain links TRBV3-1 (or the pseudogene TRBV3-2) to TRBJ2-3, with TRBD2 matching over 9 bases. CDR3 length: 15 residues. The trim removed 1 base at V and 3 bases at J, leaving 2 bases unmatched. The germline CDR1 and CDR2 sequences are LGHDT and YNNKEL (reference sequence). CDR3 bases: TGTGCCAGCAGCCAAGGACTAGCGGAAACAGATACGCAGTATTTT. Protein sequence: CASSQGLAETDTQYF.

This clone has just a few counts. CDR3 loop: CASSSGTGREPQHF. The CDR3 DNA sequence: TGCGCCAGCAGCTCGGGGACAGGGAGGGAGCCCCAGCATTTT. The chain uses TRBV5-1 and TRBJ1-5; 9 bases fit TRBD1. CDR3 length equals 14 residues. The trim removed 3 bases at V and 8 bases at J, leaving 6 bases unmatched. Germline V gives CDR1 SGHRS, CDR2 YFSETQ. The whole variable domain, remainder taken from reference TRBV5-1 and TRBJ1-5, is KAGVTQTPRYLIKTRGQQVTLSCSPISGHRSVSWYQQTPGQGLQFLFEYFSETQRNKGNFPGRFSGRQFSNSRSEMNVSTLELGDSALYLCASSSGTGREPQHFGDGTRLSIL.

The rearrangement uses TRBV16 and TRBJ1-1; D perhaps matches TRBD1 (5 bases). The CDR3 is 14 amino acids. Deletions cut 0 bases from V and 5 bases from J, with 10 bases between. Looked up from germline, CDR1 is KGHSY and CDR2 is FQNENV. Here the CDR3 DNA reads TGTGCCAGCAGCCAATCGGAGGGGAGGACTGAAGCTTTCTTT. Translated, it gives CASSQSEGRTEAFF.

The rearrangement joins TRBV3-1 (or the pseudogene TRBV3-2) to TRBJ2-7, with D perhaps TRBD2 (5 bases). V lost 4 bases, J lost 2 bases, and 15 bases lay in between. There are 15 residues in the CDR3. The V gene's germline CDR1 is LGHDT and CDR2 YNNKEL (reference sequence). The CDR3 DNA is TGTGCCAGCAGCCCTCCAACTAGTGGAGCCTACGAGCAGTACTTC. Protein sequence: CASSPPTSGAYEQYF.

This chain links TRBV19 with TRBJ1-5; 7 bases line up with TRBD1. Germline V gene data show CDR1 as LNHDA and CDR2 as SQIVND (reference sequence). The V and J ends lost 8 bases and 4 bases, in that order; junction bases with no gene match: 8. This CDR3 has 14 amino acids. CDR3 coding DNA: TGTGCCAGTTCTTGGACAGGTACTAATCAGCCCCAGCATTTT. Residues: CASSWTGTNQPQHF.

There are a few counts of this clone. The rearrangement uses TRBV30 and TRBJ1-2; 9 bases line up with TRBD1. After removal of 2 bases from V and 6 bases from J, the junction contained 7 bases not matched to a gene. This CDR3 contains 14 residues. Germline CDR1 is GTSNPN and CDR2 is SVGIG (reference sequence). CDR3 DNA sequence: TGTGCCTGGAGTCGCAACAGGGGGCCGAATGGCTACACCTTC. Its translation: CAWSRNRGPNGYTF. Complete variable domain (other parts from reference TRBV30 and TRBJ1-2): SQTIHQWPATLVQPVGSPLSLECTVEGTSNPNLYWYRQAAGRGLQLLFYSVGIGQISSEVPQNLSASRPQDRQFILSSKKLLLSDSGFYLCAWSRNRGPNGYTFGSGTRLTVV.

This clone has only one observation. This CDR3 is CAWRPNLGHNQPQHF. The CDR3 bases are TGTGCCTGGAGACCTAATCTTGGGCACAATCAGCCCCAGCATTTT. V is TRBV30 and J is TRBJ1-5; no firm D call. The V gene lost 3 bases and the J gene lost 3 bases, with 15 bases spanning the gap. The CDR3 runs 15 residues. CDR1 and CDR2 (germline): GTSNPN, SVGIG (reference sequence).

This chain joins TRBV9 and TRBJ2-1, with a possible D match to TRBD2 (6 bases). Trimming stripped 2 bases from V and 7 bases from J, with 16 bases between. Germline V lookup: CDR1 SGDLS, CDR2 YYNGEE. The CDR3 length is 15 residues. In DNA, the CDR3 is TGTGCCAGCAGCGTCGGGACTCTCCCCCTTAATGAGCAGTTCTTC. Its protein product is CASSVGTLPLNEQFF.

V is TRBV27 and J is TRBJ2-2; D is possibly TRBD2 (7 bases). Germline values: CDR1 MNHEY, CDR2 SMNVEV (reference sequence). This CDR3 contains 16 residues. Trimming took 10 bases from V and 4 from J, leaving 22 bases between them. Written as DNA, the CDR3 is TGTGCCACCTCGTTGGAGGGGGGGGGTGCCACCGGGGAGCTGTTTTTT. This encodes CATSLEGGGATGELFF.

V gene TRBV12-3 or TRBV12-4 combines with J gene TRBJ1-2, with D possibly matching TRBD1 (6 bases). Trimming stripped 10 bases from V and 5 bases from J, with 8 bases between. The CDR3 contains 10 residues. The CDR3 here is CATRGYGYTF. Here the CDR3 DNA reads TGTGCCACAAGGGGGTATGGCTACACCTTC.

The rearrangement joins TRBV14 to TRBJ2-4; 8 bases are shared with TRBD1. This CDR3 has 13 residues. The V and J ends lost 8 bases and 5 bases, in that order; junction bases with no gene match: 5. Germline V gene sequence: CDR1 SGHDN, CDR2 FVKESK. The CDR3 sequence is CASGGQGENIQYF. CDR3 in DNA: TGTGCCAGCGGTGGACAGGGCGAAAACATTCAGTACTTC.

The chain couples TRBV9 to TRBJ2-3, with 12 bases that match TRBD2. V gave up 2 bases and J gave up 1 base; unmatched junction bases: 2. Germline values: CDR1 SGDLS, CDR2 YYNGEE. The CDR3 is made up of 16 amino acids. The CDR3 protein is CASSVRTSGGTDTQYF. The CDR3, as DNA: TGTGCCAGCAGCGTTAGGACTAGCGGGGGCACAGATACGCAGTATTTT.

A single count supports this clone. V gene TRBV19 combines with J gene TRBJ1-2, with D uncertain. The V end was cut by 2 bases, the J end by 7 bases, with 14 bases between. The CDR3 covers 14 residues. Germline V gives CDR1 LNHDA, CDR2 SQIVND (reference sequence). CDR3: CASSIFPPMSGYTF. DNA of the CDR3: TGTGCCAGTAGTATATTCCCGCCGATGAGTGGCTACACCTTC.

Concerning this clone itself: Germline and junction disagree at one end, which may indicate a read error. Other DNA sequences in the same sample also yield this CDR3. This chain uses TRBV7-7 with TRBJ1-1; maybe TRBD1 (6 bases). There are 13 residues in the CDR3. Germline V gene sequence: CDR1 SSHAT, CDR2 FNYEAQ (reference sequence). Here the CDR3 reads CASSLDSYTEAFF. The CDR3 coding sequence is TGTGCTAGCAGCTTGGACAGCTACACTGAAGCTTTCTTT.

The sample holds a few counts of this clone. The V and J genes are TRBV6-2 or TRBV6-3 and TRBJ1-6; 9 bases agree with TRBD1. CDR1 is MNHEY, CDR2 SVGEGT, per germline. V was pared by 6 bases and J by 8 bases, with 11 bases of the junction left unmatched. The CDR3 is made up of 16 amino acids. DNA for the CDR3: TGTGCCAGCAGGCCTATTGACAGGGGGAAGGATTCACCCCTCCACTTT. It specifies CASRPIDRGKDSPLHF.

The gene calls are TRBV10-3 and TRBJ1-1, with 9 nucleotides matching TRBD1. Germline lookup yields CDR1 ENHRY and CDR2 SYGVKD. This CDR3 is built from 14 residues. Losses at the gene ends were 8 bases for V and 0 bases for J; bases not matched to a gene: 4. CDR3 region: CAIGDREMNTEAFF. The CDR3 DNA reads TGTGCCATCGGGGACAGGGAGATGAACACTGAAGCTTTCTTT.

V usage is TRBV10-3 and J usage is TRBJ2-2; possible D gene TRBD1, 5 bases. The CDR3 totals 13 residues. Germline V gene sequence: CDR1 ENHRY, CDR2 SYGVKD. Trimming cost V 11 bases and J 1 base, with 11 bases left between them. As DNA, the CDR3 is TGTGCCGTCAATAGGGGGAACACCGGGGAGCTGTTTTTT. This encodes CAVNRGNTGELFF.

The CDR3 reads CASSLSYNEQFF. CDR3 nucleotides: TGTGCCAGCAGCCTCTCCTACAATGAGCAGTTCTTC. The chain combines TRBV11-3 with TRBJ2-1; D unresolved. V lost 5 bases, J lost 0 bases, and 2 bases lay in between. The CDR3 is made up of 12 amino acids. The germline V gene has CDR1 SGHNT and CDR2 YENEEA.

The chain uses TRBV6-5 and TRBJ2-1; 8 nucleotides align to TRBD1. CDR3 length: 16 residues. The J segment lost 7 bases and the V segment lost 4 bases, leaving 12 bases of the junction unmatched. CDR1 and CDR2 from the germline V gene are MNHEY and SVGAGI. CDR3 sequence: CASSSDNRGFENEQFF. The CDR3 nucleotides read TGTGCCAGCAGTTCCGACAACAGGGGGTTTGAGAATGAGCAGTTCTTC.

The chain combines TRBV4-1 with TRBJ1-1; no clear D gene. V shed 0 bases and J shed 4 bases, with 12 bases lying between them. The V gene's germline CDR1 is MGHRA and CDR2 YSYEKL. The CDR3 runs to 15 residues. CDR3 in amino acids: CASSQDPEGSTEAFF. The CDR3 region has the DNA TGCGCCAGCAGCCAAGATCCAGAGGGATCCACTGAAGCTTTCTTT.

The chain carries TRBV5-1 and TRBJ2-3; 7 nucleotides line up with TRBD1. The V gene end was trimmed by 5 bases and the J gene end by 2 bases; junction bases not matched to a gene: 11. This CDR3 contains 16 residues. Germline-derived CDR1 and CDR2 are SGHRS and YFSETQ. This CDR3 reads CASRRGPQGFTDTQYF. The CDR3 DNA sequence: TGCGCCAGCAGGCGCGGACCACAGGGGTTCACAGATACGCAGTATTTT.

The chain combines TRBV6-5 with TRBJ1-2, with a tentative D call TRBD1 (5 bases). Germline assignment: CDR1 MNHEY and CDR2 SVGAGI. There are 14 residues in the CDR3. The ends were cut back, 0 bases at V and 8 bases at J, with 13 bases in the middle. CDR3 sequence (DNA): TGTGCCAGCAGTTACTCTGGCAGGGCTGGGGGCTACACCTTC. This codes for CASSYSGRAGGYTF.